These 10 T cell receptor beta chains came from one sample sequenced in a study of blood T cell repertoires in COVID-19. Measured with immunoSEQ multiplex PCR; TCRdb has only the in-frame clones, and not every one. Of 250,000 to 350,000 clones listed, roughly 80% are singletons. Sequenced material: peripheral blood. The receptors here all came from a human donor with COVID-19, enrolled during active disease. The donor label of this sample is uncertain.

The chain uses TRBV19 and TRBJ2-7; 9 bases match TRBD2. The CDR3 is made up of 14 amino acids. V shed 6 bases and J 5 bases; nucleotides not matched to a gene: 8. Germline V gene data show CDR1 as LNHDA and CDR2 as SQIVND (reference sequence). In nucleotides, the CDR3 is TGTGCCAGTAGGCCAGGGACTAGCCAAAACGAGCAGTACTTC. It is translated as CASRPGTSQNEQYF. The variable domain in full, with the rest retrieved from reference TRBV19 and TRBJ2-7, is DGGITQSPKYLFRKEGQNVTLSCEQNLNHDAMYWYRQDPGQGLRLIYYSQIVNDFQKGDIAEGYSVSREKKESFPLTVTSAQKNPTAFYLCASRPGTSQNEQYFGPGTRLTVT.

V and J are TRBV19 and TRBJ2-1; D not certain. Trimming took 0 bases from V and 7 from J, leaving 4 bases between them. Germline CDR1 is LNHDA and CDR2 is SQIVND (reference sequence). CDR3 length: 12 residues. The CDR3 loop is CASSIDRNEQFF. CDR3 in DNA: TGTGCCAGTAGTATAGATCGGAATGAGCAGTTCTTC.

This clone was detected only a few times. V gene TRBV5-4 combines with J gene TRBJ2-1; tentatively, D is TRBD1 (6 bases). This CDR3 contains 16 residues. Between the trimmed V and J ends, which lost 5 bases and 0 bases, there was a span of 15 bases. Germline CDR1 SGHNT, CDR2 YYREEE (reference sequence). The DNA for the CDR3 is TGTGCCAGCAGTCAAAACAGGGCCAGCTCCTACAATGAGCAGTTCTTC. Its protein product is CASSQNRASSYNEQFF.

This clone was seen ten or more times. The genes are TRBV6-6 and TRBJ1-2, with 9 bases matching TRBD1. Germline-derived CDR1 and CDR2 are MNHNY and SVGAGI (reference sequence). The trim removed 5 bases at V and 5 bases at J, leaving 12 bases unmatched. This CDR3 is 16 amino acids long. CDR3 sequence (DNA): TGTGCCAGCAGTACAGGGGGACAGGGAACTTTATATGGCTACACCTTC. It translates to CASSTGGQGTLYGYTF.

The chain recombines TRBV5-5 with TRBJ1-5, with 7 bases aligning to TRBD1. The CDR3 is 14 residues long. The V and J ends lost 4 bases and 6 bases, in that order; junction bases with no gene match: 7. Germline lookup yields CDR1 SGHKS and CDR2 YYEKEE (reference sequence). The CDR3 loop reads CASSPFTGAQPQHF. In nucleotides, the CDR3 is TGTGCCAGCAGCCCGTTCACAGGGGCTCAGCCCCAGCATTTT.

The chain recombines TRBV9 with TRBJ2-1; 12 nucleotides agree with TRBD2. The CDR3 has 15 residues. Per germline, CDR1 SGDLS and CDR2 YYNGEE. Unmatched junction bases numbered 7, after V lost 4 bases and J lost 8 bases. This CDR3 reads CASSTRTSGNDEQFF. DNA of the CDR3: TGTGCCAGCAGCACACGGACTAGCGGGAACGATGAGCAGTTCTTC.

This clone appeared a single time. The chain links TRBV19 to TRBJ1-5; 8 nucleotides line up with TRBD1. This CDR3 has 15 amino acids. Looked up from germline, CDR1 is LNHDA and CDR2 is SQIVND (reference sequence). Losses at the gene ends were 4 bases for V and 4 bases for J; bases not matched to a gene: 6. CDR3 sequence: CASSRYRTGNQPQHF. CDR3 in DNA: TGTGCCAGTAGTAGGTACAGGACAGGGAATCAGCCCCAGCATTTT.

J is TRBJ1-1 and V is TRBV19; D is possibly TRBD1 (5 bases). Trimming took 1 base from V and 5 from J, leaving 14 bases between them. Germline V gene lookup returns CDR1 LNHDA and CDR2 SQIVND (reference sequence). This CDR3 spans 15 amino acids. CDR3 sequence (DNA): TGTGCCAGTAGTATAGCTGGGGGGTTGGGGACTGAAGCTTTCTTT. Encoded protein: CASSIAGGLGTEAFF.

CDR3 amino acids: CASRFIVGGDTEAFF. The CDR3, as DNA: TGTGCCAGCAGGTTCATCGTCGGCGGGGATACTGAAGCTTTCTTT. The rearrangement uses TRBV2 and TRBJ1-1; D not resolved. Deletions cut 6 bases from V and 5 bases from J, with 19 bases between. Germline CDR1 SNHLY, CDR2 FYNNEI. The CDR3 contains 15 residues. The full variable domain, its missing parts supplied by reference TRBV2 and TRBJ1-1, is EPEVTQTPSHQVTQMGQEVILRCVPISNHLYFYWYRQILGQKVEFLVSFYNNEISEKSEIFDDQFSVERPDGSNFTLKIRSTKLEDSAMYFCASRFIVGGDTEAFFGQGTRLTVV.

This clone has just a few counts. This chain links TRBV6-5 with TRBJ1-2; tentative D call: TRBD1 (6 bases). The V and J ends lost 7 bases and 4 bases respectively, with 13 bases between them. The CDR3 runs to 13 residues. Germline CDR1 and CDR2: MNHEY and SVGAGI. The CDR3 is CASTLRGGYGYTF. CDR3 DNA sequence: TGTGCCAGCACCTTAAGAGGGGGCTATGGCTACACCTTC.